One and the same sample provided the 13 T cell receptor beta chains below, sequenced in a study of control samples from healthy donors and cancer patients (dated by TCRdb to 2018 to 2021). The library came from the immunoSEQ multiplex PCR assay. TCRdb carries this immuneACCESS record with in-frame sequences only. Its versions omit some clonotypes, under half of them owing to an unresolved V gene in the studies checked, with the rest unexplained. The sample yields about 73,000 clones; about 93% were counted once. Of the sample, around 6.4% falls within the top ten clones. Input material: blood. These receptors originate from a woman aged 40 to 49 in good health.

The chain carries TRBV27 and TRBJ1-2; TRBD1 might be the D (5 bases). The CDR3 totals 15 residues. CDR1 and CDR2 (germline): MNHEY, SMNVEV (reference sequence). V gave up 6 bases and J gave up 2 bases, with 16 bases separating them. In nucleotides, the CDR3 is TGTGCCAGCAGGGGAGCCGGGACGCACAACTATGGCTACACCTTC. The encoded protein is CASRGAGTHNYGYTF.

The chain has TRBV5-8 and TRBJ2-3; possible D gene TRBD2, 5 bases. CDR3 size: 13 residues. Germline CDR1 SGHTS, CDR2 YDEGEE. V was pared by 0 bases and J by 9 bases, with 11 bases between. The CDR3 loop is CASSLGGRGTQYF. The CDR3 bases are TGTGCCAGCAGCTTGGGAGGTAGAGGGACGCAGTATTTT.

This sequence joins TRBV7-2 and TRBJ2-1; 9 nucleotides line up with TRBD2. The CDR3 contains 14 residues. Germline CDR1 and CDR2: SGHTA and FQGNSA. J gave up 12 bases and V 7 bases, and 13 bases lay outside the gene matches. CDR3 region: CASTLERGALAQFF. CDR3 sequence (DNA): TGTGCCAGCACCCTAGAGCGGGGGGCACTCGCGCAGTTCTTC.

The V call is TRBV14, the J call TRBJ2-7; D unresolved. The CDR3 is 17 amino acids. CDR1 and CDR2 (germline): SGHDN, FVKESK. V lost 0 bases and J lost 0, with 15 bases in between. CDR3 nucleotide sequence: TGTGCCAGCAGCCAAGAAGGTGCGGTCGGATACTCCTACGAGCAGTACTTC. This gives the protein CASSQEGAVGYSYEQYF.

The CDR3 DNA is TGTGCCAGCAGCGTACCGATTCCGGGACTAGGGCCAGATACGCAGTATTTT. This sequence encodes CASSVPIPGLGPDTQYF. The genes are TRBV2 and TRBJ2-3; 8 nucleotides agree with TRBD2. This CDR3 is 17 amino acids long. V trimming: 6 bases; J trimming: 4 bases; junction bases outside the gene matches: 15. Germline V CDR1 and CDR2: SNHLY, FYNNEI.

The sample holds one count of this clone. V gene TRBV27 combines with J gene TRBJ1-2; no clear D gene. The germline V gene encodes CDR1 MNHEY and CDR2 SMNVEV (reference sequence). The CDR3 is 14 residues long. Trimming removed 3 bases from V and 1 base from J, with 9 bases in between. CDR3 protein: CASSLDPRNYGYTF. CDR3 in DNA: TGTGCCAGCAGTTTGGACCCCCGTAACTATGGCTACACCTTC.

This clone was seen once. CDR3 coding DNA: TGTGCCAGCAGTGTACTAGCGGGAGGGCCCCATACGCAGTATTTT. Translation: CASSVLAGGPHTQYF. This chain joins TRBV6-4 and TRBJ2-3; TRBD2 matches at 13 bases. CDR1 and CDR2 (germline): MRHNA, SNTAGT. Trimming cost V 4 bases and J 7 bases; bases outside gene matches: 5. The CDR3 is made up of 15 amino acids.

The table lists this clone with a count of one. The V call is TRBV18, the J call TRBJ1-1, with D possibly matching TRBD1 (5 bases). CDR1 is KGHSH and CDR2 is LQKENI in the germline V gene. The CDR3 extends over 16 amino acids. V lost 0 bases, J lost 0 bases, and 11 bases lay in between. Here the CDR3 DNA reads TGTGCCAGCTCACCACCGAGGGGCGGCCTGAACACTGAAGCTTTCTTT. It yields the protein CASSPPRGGLNTEAFF.

The J gene is TRBJ2-1, the V gene TRBV27; 13 bases are a match to TRBD2. The CDR3 runs 14 residues. Trimming at V came to 2 bases and at J to 9 bases, leaving 1 base not matched to a gene. Germline assignment: CDR1 MNHEY and CDR2 SMNVEV (reference sequence). The CDR3 sequence: CASSLGLAGVEQFF. CDR3 nucleotides: TGTGCCAGCAGTTTAGGACTAGCGGGAGTTGAGCAGTTCTTC.

V usage is TRBV15 and J usage is TRBJ1-4; D is unclear. From germline, CDR1 is LNHNV and CDR2 YYDKDF (reference sequence). There are 13 residues in the CDR3. Trimming pared 0 bases from V and 3 bases from J, leaving 2 bases between. The DNA for the CDR3 is TGTGCCACCAGCAGAGATCCTAATGAAAAACTGTTTTTT. It codes for CATSRDPNEKLFF.

Remarks on this clone: Different DNA sequences within this sample yield the same CDR3. The V gene is TRBV7-9, the J gene TRBJ2-4, with D possibly matching TRBD1 (5 bases). V was pared by 1 base and J by 7 bases, with 11 bases between. Germline CDR1 is SEHNR and CDR2 is FQNEAQ (reference sequence). The CDR3 loop spans 14 amino acids. The CDR3 sequence: CASSLGQGRNIQYF. DNA for the CDR3: TGTGCCAGCAGCTTAGGGCAGGGTCGGAACATTCAGTACTTC.

This chain connects TRBV3-1 (or the pseudogene TRBV3-2) to TRBJ1-1, with D maybe TRBD1 (5 bases). CDR1 and CDR2 (germline): LGHDT, YNNKEL (reference sequence). The CDR3 consists of 15 residues. V was clipped by 6 bases and J by 3 bases, with 17 bases between them. The chain's CDR3 is CASSPTLRADTEAFF. The DNA for the CDR3 is TGTGCCAGCAGTCCTACTCTCAGGGCGGACACTGAAGCTTTCTTT.

V is TRBV24-1 and J is TRBJ2-1; TRBD1 matches at 9 bases. Trimming took 9 bases from V and 9 from J; bases not matched to a gene: 8. The CDR3 is made up of 13 amino acids. From germline, CDR1 is KGHDR and CDR2 SFDVKD. The CDR3 loop is CATWDREGGEQFF. The CDR3 nucleotides are TGTGCCACCTGGGACAGGGAGGGCGGTGAGCAGTTCTTC.